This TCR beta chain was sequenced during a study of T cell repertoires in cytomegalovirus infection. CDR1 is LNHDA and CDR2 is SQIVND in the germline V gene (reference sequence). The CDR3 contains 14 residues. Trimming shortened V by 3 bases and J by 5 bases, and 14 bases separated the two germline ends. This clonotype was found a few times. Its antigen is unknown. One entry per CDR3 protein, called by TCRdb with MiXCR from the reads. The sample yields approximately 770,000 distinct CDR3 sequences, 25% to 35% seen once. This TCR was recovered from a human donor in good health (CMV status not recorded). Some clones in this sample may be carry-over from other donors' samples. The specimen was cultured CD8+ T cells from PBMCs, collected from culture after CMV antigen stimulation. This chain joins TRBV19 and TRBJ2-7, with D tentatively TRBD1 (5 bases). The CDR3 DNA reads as TGTGCCAGTAGTATTTCCCAGGGTACCCACGAGCAGTACTTC. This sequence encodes CASSISQGTHEQYF.